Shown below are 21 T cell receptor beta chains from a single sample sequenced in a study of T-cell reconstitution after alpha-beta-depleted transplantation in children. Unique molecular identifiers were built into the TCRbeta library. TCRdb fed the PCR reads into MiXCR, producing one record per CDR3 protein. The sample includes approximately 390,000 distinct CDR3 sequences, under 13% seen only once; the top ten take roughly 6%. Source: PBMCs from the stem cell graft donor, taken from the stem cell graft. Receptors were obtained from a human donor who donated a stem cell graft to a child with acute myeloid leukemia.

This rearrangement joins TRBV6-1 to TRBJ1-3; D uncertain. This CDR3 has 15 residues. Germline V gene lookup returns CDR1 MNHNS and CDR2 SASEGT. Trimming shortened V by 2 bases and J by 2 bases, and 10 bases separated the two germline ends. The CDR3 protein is CASSERAVPGNTIYF. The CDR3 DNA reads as TGTGCCAGCAGTGAAAGGGCAGTTCCTGGAAACACCATATATTTT.

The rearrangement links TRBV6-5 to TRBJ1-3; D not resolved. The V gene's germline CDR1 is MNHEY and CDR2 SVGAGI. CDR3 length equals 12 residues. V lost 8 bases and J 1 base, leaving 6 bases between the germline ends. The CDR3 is CASAGSGNTIYF. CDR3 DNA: TGTGCCAGCGCGGGATCTGGAAACACCATATATTTT.

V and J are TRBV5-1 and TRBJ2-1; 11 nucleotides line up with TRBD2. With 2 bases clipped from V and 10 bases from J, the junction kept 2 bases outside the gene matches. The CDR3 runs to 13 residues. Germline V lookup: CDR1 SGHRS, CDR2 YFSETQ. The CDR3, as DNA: TGCGCCAGCAGCTTACTAGCGGGGGAGGAGCAGTTCTTC. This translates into CASSLLAGEEQFF.

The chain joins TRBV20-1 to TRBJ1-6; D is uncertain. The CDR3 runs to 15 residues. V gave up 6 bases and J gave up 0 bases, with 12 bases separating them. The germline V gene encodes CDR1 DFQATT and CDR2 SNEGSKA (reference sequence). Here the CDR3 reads CSAQSPSSYNSPLHF. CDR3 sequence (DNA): TGCAGTGCCCAGAGCCCGAGCTCCTATAATTCACCCCTCCACTTT.

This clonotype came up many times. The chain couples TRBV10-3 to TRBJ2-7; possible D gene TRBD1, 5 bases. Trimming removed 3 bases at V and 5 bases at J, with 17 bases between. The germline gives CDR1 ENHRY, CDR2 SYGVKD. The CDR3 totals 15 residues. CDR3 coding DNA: TGTGCCATCAGTGAAGTCCTCTCAGGGAAACACGAGCAGTACTTC. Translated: CAISEVLSGKHEQYF.

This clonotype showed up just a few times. The CDR3 loop reads CAWDPELGVSGELFF. The CDR3 DNA is TGTGCCTGGGATCCGGAGCTGGGTGTTTCCGGGGAGCTGTTTTTT. The gene calls are TRBV30 and TRBJ2-2; no firm D call. Germline V lookup: CDR1 GTSNPN, CDR2 SVGIG (reference sequence). The CDR3 covers 15 residues. V gave up 5 bases and J gave up 6 bases, with 19 bases separating them.

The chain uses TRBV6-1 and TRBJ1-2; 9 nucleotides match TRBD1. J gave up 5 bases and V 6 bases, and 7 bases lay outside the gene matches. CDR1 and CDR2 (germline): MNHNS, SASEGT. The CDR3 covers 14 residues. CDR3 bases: TGTGCCAGCAGGAACAGGGGGCGCGGATATGGCTACACCTTC. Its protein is CASRNRGRGYGYTF.

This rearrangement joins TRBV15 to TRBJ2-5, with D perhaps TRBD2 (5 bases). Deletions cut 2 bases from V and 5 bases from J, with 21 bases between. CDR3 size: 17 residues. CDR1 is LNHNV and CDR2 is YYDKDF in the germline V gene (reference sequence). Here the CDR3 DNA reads TGTGCCACCAGCAGACCCAGGCTATTCATGGAGGTCGAGACCCAGTACTTC. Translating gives CATSRPRLFMEVETQYF. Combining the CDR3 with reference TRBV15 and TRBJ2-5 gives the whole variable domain DAMVIQNPRYQVTQFGKPVTLSCSQTLNHNVMYWYQQKSSQAPKLLFHYYDKDFNNEADTPDNFQSRRPNTSFCFLDIRSPGLGDTAMYLCATSRPRLFMEVETQYFGPGTRLLVL.

Here the CDR3 DNA reads TGCGCCAGCAGCCTAACTAGCGGGGGTTTCACAGATACGCAGTATTTT. This gives the protein CASSLTSGGFTDTQYF. The chain has TRBV5-1 and TRBJ2-3; 11 bases are a match to TRBD2. V shed 4 bases and J 2 bases; nucleotides not matched to a gene: 6. The germline V gene encodes CDR1 SGHRS and CDR2 YFSETQ. This CDR3 has 16 amino acids.

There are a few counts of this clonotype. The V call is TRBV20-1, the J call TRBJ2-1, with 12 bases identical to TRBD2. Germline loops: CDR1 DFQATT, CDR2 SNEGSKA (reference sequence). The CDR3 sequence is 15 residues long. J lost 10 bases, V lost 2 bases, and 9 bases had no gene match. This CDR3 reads CSARFRGLAGSEQFF. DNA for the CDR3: TGCAGTGCTAGATTCCGAGGACTAGCGGGATCCGAGCAGTTCTTC.

The CDR3 protein is CASSEGGGGPQYF. The CDR3 DNA follows: TGTGCCAGCAGTGAAGGTGGTGGCGGACCCCAGTACTTC. The rearrangement joins TRBV6-1 to TRBJ2-5; D gene ambiguous. CDR3 length: 13 amino acids. The V gene's germline CDR1 is MNHNS and CDR2 SASEGT. Trimming pared 1 base from V and 9 bases from J, leaving 12 bases between.

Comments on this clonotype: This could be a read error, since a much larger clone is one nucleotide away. The CDR3: CSVDRVGSDQFF. CDR3 bases: TGCAGCGTTGATAGGGTAGGGTCTGACCAGTTCTTC. The chain couples TRBV29-1 to TRBJ2-1; D is unclear. V was pared by 3 bases and J by 13 bases, with 16 bases between. Germline CDR1 reads SQVTM; CDR2 reads ANQGSEA. The CDR3 contains 12 residues.

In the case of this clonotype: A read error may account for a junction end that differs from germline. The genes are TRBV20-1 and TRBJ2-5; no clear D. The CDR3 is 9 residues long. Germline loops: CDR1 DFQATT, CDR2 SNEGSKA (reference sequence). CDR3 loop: CSASPGRPF. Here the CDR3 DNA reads TGCAGTGCTTCCCCTGGACGCCCCTTC.

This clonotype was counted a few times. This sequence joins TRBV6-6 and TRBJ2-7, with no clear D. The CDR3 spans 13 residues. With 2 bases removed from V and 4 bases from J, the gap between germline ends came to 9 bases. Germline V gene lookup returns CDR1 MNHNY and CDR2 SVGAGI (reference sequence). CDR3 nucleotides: TGTGCCAGCAGTTACGCTAGTCGGTACGAGCAGTACGTC. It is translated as CASSYASRYEQYV.

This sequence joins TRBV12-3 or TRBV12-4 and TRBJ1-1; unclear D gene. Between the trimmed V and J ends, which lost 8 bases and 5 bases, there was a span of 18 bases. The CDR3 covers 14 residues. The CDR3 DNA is TGTGCCAGCGGTTCCTGGGCAGTAGGGACTGAAGCTTTCTTT. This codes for CASGSWAVGTEAFF.

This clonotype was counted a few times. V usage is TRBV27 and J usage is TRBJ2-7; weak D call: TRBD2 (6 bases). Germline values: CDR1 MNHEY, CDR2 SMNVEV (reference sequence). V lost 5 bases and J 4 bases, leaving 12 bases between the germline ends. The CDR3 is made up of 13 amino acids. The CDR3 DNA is TGTGCCAGCAGTAACTCCGGGACTTACGAGCAGTACTTC. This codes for CASSNSGTYEQYF.

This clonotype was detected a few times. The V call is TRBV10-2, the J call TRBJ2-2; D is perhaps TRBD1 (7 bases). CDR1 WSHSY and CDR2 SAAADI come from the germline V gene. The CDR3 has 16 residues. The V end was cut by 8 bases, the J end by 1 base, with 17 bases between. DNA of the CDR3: TGCGCCAGCTCTAAAGGGGGGACAGTGAACACCGGGGAGCTGTTTTTT. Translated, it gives CASSKGGTVNTGELFF.

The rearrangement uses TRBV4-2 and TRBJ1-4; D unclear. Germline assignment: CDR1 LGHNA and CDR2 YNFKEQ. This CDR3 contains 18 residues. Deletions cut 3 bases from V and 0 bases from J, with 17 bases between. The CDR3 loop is CASSQNPSRGSTNEKLFF. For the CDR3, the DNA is TGTGCCAGCAGCCAGAATCCATCCCGCGGGTCAACTAATGAAAAACTGTTTTTT.

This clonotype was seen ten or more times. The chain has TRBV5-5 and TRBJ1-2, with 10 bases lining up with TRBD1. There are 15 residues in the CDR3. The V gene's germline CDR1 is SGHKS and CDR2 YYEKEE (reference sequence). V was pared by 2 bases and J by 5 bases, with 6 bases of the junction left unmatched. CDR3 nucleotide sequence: TGTGCCAGCAGCTTTGCCGGGACAGGGGAATATGGCTACACCTTC. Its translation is CASSFAGTGEYGYTF.

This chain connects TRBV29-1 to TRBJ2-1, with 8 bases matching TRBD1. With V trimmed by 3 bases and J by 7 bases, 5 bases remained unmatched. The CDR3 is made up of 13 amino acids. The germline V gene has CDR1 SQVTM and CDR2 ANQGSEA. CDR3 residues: CSVDRGLQNEQFF. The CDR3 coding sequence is TGCAGCGTTGACAGGGGGCTTCAGAATGAGCAGTTCTTC.

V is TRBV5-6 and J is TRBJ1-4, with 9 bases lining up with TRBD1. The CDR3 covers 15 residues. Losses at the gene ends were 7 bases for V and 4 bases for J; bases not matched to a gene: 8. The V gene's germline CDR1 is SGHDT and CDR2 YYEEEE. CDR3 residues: CASFSTGGSNEKLFF. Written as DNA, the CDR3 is TGTGCCAGCTTTTCGACAGGGGGTAGTAATGAAAAACTGTTTTTT.